These T cell receptor beta chains were read from a single sample in a study of CD8 T cells in Susac syndrome. Via MiXCR, TCRdb re-called the immunoSEQ multiplex PCR reads, giving one row per CDR3 protein. This repertoire shows a few hundred thousand distinct CDR3 sequences, about 94% found once; its top ten account for roughly 0.13%. The sample was CD8+ T cells from PBMCs. These receptors originate from a human donor with multiple sclerosis. The CDR3 runs from the conserved cysteine through the conserved F or W. The order of the fields is V gene, J gene, D gene, CDR3 protein, CDR3 DNA. The D gene is left open where the match is weak.

TRBV30	TRBJ2-7	NA	CAWSSETYEQYF	TGTGCCTGGAGTAGCGAGACCTACGAGCAGTACTTC
TRBV11-3	TRBJ2-1	NA	CASSPYTGSEQFF	TGTGCCAGCAGCCCTTATACGGGAAGTGAGCAGTTCTTC
TRBV5-1	TRBJ2-1	NA	CASTPRVGASSYNEQFF	TGCGCCAGCACCCCGAGGGTCGGGGCTAGCTCCTACAATGAGCAGTTCTTC
TRBV29-1	TRBJ1-1	NA	CSVENPRDPEAFF	TGCAGCGTTGAAAACCCCAGGGACCCTGAAGCTTTCTTT
TRBV4-2	TRBJ2-2	TRBD2	CASSRTLAGGHNTGELFF	TGTGCCAGCAGCCGAACACTAGCGGGGGGCCATAACACCGGGGAGCTTTTTTTT
TRBV20-1	TRBJ2-1	NA	CSASPPLGFYNEQFF	TGCAGTGCTAGCCCCCCCCTGGGATTTTACAATGAGCAGTTCTTC
TRBV3-1	TRBJ2-7	TRBD1	CASSQDVRGSSRTTYEQYF	TGTGCCAGCAGCCAAGACGTCAGGGGGTCTTCTCGCACCACCTACGAGCAGTACTTC
TRBV13	TRBJ2-1	TRBD2	CASSQNPGTSVYEQFF	TGTGCCAGCAGCCAGAACCCCGGGACTAGCGTCTATGAGCAGTTCTTC
TRBV6-2/TRBV6-3	TRBJ2-5	TRBD2	CASSYGREFLQETQYF	TGTGCCAGCAGTTACGGGCGGGAGTTCTTACAAGAGACCCAGTACTTC
TRBV13	TRBJ2-3	NA	CASSSDRMTDTQYF	TGTGCCAGCAGCTCCGACAGGATGACAGATACGCAGTATTTT
TRBV12-5	TRBJ2-3	NA	CASGLVMERLAVDTQYF	TGTGCTAGTGGTTTGGTAATGGAGAGGCTCGCCGTCGATACGCAGTATTTT